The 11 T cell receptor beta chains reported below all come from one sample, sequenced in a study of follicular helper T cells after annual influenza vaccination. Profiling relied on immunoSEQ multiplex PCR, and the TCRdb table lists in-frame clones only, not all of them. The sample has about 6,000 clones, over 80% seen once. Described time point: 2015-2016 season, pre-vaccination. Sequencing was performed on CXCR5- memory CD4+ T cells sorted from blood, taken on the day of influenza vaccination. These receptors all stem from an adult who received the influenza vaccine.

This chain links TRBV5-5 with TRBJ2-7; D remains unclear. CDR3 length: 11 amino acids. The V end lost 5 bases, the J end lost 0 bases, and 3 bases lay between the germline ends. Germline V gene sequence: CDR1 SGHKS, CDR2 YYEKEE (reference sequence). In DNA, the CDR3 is TGTGCCAGCAGTTACTCCTACGAGCAGTACTTC. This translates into CASSYSYEQYF.

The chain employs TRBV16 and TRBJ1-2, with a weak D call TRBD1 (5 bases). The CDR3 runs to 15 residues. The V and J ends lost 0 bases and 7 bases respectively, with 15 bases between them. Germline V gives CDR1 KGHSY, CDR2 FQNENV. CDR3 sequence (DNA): TGTGCCAGCAGCCAATCGAGCGCGACAGTCAGTGGCTACACCTTC. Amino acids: CASSQSSATVSGYTF.

In DNA form, the CDR3 reads TGTGCCAGCAGTCCCAACGGTGCGGTCGCCGGGGAAAAACTGTTTTTT. It encodes CASSPNGAVAGEKLFF. The rearrangement joins TRBV9 to TRBJ1-4; no clear D gene. V was trimmed by 5 bases and J by 8 bases, leaving 22 bases between them. This CDR3 region has 16 residues. Germline V lookup: CDR1 SGDLS, CDR2 YYNGEE. Looking up the rest from reference TRBV9 and TRBJ1-4 gives the full variable domain: DSGVTQTPKHLITATGQRVTLRCSPRSGDLSVYWYQQSLDQGLQFLIQYYNGEERAKGNILERFSAQQFPDLHSELNLSSLELGDSALYFCASSPNGAVAGEKLFFGSGTQLSVL.

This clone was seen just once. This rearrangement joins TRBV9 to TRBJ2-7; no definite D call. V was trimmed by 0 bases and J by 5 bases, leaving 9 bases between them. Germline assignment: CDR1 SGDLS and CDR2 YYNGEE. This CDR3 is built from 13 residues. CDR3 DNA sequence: TGTGCCAGCAGCGTAGAATGGGGTCACGAGCAGTACTTC. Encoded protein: CASSVEWGHEQYF.

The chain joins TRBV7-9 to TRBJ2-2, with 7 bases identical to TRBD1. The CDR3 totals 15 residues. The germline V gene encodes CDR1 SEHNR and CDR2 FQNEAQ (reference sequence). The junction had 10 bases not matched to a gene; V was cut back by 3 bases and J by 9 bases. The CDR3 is CASSFGTDKHRELFF. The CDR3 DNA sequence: TGTGCCAGCAGCTTTGGGACAGACAAACATCGGGAGCTGTTTTTT.

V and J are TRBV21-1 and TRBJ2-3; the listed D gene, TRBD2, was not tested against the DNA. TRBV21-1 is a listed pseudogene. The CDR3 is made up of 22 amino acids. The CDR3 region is CASSKKKRVRSGRPRRTDTQYF. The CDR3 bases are TGTGCCAGCAGCAAAAAGAAGCGGGTCCGTAGCGGGAGGCCCAGGCGCACAGATACGCAGTATTTT.

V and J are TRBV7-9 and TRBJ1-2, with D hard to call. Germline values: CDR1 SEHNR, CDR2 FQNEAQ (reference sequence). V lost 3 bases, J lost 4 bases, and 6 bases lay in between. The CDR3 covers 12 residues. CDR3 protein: CASSFQLYGYTF. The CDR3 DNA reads TGTGCCAGCAGCTTCCAGCTCTATGGCTACACCTTC.

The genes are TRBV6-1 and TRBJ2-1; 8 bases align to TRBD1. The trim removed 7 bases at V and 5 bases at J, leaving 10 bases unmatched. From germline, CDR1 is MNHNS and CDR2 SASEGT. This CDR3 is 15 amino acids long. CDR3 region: CASIPFGQGHNEQFF. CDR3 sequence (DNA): TGTGCCAGCATTCCTTTCGGACAGGGCCACAATGAGCAGTTCTTC.

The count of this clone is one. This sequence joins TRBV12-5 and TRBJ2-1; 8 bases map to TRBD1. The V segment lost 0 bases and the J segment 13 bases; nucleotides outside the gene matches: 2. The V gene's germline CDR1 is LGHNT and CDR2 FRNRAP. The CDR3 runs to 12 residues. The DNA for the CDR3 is TGTGCTAGTGGTTTGGTACAGGGGGTTCAGTTCTTC. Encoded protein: CASGLVQGVQFF.

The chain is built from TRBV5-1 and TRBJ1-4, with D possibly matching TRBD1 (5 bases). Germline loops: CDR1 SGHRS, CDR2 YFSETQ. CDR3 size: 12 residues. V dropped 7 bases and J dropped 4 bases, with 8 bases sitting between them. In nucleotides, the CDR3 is TGCGCCAGCCGACAGTATAATGAAAAACTGTTTTTT. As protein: CASRQYNEKLFF. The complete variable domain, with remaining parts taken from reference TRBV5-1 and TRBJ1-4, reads KAGVTQTPRYLIKTRGQQVTLSCSPISGHRSVSWYQQTPGQGLQFLFEYFSETQRNKGNFPGRFSGRQFSNSRSEMNVSTLELGDSALYLCASRQYNEKLFFGSGTQLSVL.

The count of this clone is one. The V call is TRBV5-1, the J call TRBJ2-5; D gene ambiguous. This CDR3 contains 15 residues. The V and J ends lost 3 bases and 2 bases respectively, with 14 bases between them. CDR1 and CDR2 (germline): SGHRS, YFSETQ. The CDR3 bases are TGCGCCAGCAGCTACTCAACCCCGGTACAAGAGACCCAGTACTTC. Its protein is CASSYSTPVQETQYF.